This T cell receptor beta chain derives from a study of T cell clonotyping in hematopoietic cell transplantation. Study overall: Cytoreduction preceded collection of pretransplant recipient samples.

J lost 5 bases, V lost 0 bases, and 5 bases had no gene match. The germline CDR1 and CDR2 sequences are SGHDT and YYEEEE. This CDR3 has 15 residues. As for this clone: The antigen is not known.

General observations from the study: Few recipient clonotypes overlapped donors; over 95% were de novo at given depth. Recipient TCR diversity dropped after transplant; expanded clonotypes rose from day 30 to 180. Higher Inverse Simpson Index values in graft donor and pretransplant recipient predicted broader posttransplant TCR diversity.

Profiling relied on immunoSEQ multiplex PCR, and the TCRdb table lists in-frame clones only, not all of them. The sample contains tens of thousands of clones, approximately 80% of which appear only once. The time point: recipient sample about 28 days before transplant, after cytoreduction. Sequencing was performed on peripheral blood mononuclear cells, taken before stem cell transplant. V and J are TRBV5-6 and TRBJ2-1, with 7 bases identical to TRBD2. This sequence was found in a woman in her sixties with acute myeloid leukemia. Some clones in this sample may be carry-over from other donors' samples. The CDR3 spells CASSLDGRRHNEQFF. In DNA form, the CDR3 reads TGTGCCAGCAGCTTGGACGGGAGGAGACACAATGAGCAGTTCTTC. Together with reference TRBV5-6 and TRBJ2-1, the CDR3 gives the full variable domain: DAGVTQSPTHLIKTRGQQVTLRCSPKSGHDTVSWYQQALGQGPQFIFQYYEEEERQRGNFPDRFSGHQFPNYSSELNVNALLLGDSALYLCASSLDGRRHNEQFFGPGTRLTVL.